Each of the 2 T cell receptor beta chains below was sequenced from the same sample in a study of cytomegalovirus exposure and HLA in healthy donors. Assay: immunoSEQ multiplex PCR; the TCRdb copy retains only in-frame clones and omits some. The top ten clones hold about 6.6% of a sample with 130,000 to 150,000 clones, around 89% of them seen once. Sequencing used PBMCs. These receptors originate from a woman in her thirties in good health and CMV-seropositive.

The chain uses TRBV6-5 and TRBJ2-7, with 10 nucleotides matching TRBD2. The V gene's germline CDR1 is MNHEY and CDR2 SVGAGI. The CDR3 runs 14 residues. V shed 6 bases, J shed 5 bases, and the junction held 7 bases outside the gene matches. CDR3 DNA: TGTGCCAGCAGGGAACCAAGCGGGAGGGACGAGCAGTACTTC. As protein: CASREPSGRDEQYF.

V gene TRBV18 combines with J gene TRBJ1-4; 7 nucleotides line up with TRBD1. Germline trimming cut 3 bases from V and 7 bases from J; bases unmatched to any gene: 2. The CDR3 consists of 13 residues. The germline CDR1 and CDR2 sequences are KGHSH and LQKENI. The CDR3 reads CASSPQGGEKLFF. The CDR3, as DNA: TGTGCCAGCTCACCCCAGGGGGGTGAAAAACTGTTTTTT.